Presented here are 13 T cell receptor beta chains from one specimen sequenced in a study of cytomegalovirus exposure and HLA in healthy donors. The PCR used 60 Vbeta and 13 Jbeta primers. TCRdb's copy holds only in-frame clones and misses some; the assay was immunoSEQ multiplex PCR. The table includes around 140,000 clones, roughly 75% detected once. The specimen was PBMCs. The receptors were sampled from a man in his forties in good health and CMV-seronegative.

CDR3 residues: CASSNIQGGNEKLFF. In DNA, the CDR3 is TGCGCCAGCAGTAACATACAGGGGGGCAATGAAAAACTGTTTTTT. The chain uses TRBV5-1 and TRBJ1-4; 8 bases align to TRBD1. Germline loops: CDR1 SGHRS, CDR2 YFSETQ. V lost 5 bases and J lost 5; bases outside the gene matches: 8. The CDR3 totals 15 residues. The full variable domain, in which reference TRBV5-1 and TRBJ1-4 provide the parts outside the CDR3, is KAGVTQTPRYLIKTRGQQVTLSCSPISGHRSVSWYQQTPGQGLQFLFEYFSETQRNKGNFPGRFSGRQFSNSRSEMNVSTLELGDSALYLCASSNIQGGNEKLFFGSGTQLSVL.

The chain combines TRBV5-1 with TRBJ2-1; 10 bases are shared with TRBD2. Germline CDR1 reads SGHRS; CDR2 reads YFSETQ. V shed 1 base and J 8 bases; nucleotides not matched to a gene: 3. The CDR3 runs to 14 residues. In DNA form, the CDR3 reads TGCGCCAGCAGCTTGACTAGCGGGGTCCATGAGCAGTTCTTC. This gives the protein CASSLTSGVHEQFF.

V gene TRBV2 combines with J gene TRBJ1-5; 9 positions agree with TRBD1. The CDR3 runs 14 residues. Germline V gives CDR1 SNHLY, CDR2 FYNNEI. J lost 6 bases, V lost 6 bases, and 6 bases had no gene match. CDR3: CASRGQGLSQPQHF. Written as DNA, the CDR3 is TGTGCCAGCAGGGGACAGGGATTAAGTCAGCCCCAGCATTTT.

This chain links TRBV4-1 with TRBJ1-4; D remains ambiguous. Germline lookup yields CDR1 MGHRA and CDR2 YSYEKL. Between the trimmed V and J ends, which lost 1 base and 5 bases, there was a span of 20 bases. The CDR3 has 18 residues. The CDR3 loop reads CASSQVFNPEGANEKLFF. In DNA, the CDR3 is TGCGCCAGCAGCCAAGTCTTCAACCCGGAGGGAGCCAATGAAAAACTGTTTTTT.

The chain combines TRBV4-2 with TRBJ1-2, with D possibly matching TRBD1 (5 bases). With 1 base removed from V and 6 bases from J, the gap between germline ends came to 12 bases. CDR1 is LGHNA, CDR2 YNFKEQ, per germline. The CDR3 loop spans 14 amino acids. DNA for the CDR3: TGTGCCAGCAGCCAAGTACAGGCCTATAATGGCTACACCTTC. This codes for CASSQVQAYNGYTF.

This clone appeared a few times. The chain has TRBV6-5 and TRBJ2-7; 10 bases are shared with TRBD1. V lost 6 bases and J lost 5; bases outside the gene matches: 4. The CDR3 covers 13 residues. Germline V gene sequence: CDR1 MNHEY, CDR2 SVGAGI. CDR3 in DNA: TGTGCCAGCAGGAGACAGGGGGCCCACGAGCAGTACTTC. It encodes CASRRQGAHEQYF.

The CDR3 loop reads CASSIPGDIEKLFF. The DNA for the CDR3 is TGTGCCAGTAGTATCCCGGGGGATATAGAAAAACTGTTTTTT. The V call is TRBV19, the J call TRBJ1-4; D may be TRBD1 (5 bases). Trimming took 3 bases from V and 8 from J, leaving 13 bases between them. Germline values: CDR1 LNHDA, CDR2 SQIVND (reference sequence). The CDR3 spans 14 residues.

The chain couples TRBV7-2 to TRBJ1-2, with D unresolved. The CDR3 consists of 11 residues. Per germline, CDR1 SGHTA and CDR2 FQGNSA. V was pared by 5 bases and J by 8 bases, with 9 bases between. CDR3 region: CASSPAGGYTF. In DNA, the CDR3 is TGTGCCAGCAGCCCCGCGGGGGGCTACACCTTC.

This chain connects TRBV5-8 to TRBJ2-5, with D tentatively TRBD2 (6 bases). This CDR3 comprises 13 residues. Germline CDR1 SGHTS, CDR2 YDEGEE. V was shortened by 6 bases and J by 5 bases, with 14 bases between the two germline ends. Written as DNA, the CDR3 is TGTGCCAGCATCGGTAGTAGCGGCGAGACCCAGTACTTC. This sequence encodes CASIGSSGETQYF.

CDR3 in DNA: TGTGCCAGCAGTGACCGGGACATAAACTCTGGGGCCAACGTCCTGACTTTC. This encodes CASSDRDINSGANVLTF. This chain connects TRBV6-1 to TRBJ2-6, with a possible D match to TRBD1 (6 bases). The V gene lost 3 bases and the J gene lost 0 bases, with 12 bases spanning the gap. The CDR3 extends over 17 amino acids. Germline lookup yields CDR1 MNHNS and CDR2 SASEGT.

The table lists this clone with a count of one. The gene calls are TRBV27 and TRBJ2-5, with TRBD1 matching 8 bases. With the DNA end fitting TRBJ2-7 better, the J assignment may be wrong. CDR1 and CDR2 from the germline V gene are MNHEY and SMNVEV (reference sequence). There are 13 residues in the CDR3. The CDR3 region has the DNA TGTGCCAGCAGTTACGACAGGGGATCCGAGCAGTACTTC. Translation: CASSYDRGSEQYF.

In this sample, this clone turned up a few times. The genes are TRBV7-8 and TRBJ1-6; the D gene is possibly TRBD1 (5 bases). This CDR3 has 13 residues. The V gene's germline CDR1 is SGHVS and CDR2 FQNEAQ. Trimming removed 5 bases from V and 9 bases from J, with 11 bases in between. The CDR3 loop is CASSPSGVSPLHF. CDR3 in DNA: TGTGCCAGCAGCCCATCGGGGGTTTCACCCCTCCACTTT.

This chain connects TRBV4-1 to TRBJ1-5, with D hard to call. The CDR3 length is 16 residues. The V gene lost 0 bases and the J gene lost 10 bases, with 19 bases spanning the gap. CDR1 is MGHRA and CDR2 is YSYEKL in the germline V gene. This CDR3 reads CASSQDSRGTSRPQHF. The CDR3 DNA is TGCGCCAGCAGCCAAGATTCTCGCGGCACTTCCAGACCCCAGCATTTT.